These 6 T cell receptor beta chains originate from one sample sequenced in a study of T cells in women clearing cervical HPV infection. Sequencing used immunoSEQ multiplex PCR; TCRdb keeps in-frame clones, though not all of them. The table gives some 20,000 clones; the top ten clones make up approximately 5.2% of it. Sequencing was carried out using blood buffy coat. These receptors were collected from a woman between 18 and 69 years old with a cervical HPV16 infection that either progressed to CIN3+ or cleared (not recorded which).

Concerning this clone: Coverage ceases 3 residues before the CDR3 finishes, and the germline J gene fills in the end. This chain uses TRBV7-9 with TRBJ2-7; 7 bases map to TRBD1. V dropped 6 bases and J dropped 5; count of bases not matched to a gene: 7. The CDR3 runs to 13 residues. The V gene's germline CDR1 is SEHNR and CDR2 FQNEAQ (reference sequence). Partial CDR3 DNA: TGTGCCAGCAGTGAACAGGGGTGGAACGAG. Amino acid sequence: CASSEQGWNE. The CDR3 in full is CASSEQGWNEQYF.

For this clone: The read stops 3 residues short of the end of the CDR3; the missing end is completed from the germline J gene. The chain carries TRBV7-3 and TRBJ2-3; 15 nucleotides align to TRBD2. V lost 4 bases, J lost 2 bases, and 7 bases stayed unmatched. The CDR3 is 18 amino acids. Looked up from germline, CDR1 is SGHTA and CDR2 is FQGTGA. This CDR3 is CASSSLGTSGGNTDTQYF. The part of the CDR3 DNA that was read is TGTGCCAGCAGCTCCTTAGGGACTAGCGGGGGGAACACAGATACG.

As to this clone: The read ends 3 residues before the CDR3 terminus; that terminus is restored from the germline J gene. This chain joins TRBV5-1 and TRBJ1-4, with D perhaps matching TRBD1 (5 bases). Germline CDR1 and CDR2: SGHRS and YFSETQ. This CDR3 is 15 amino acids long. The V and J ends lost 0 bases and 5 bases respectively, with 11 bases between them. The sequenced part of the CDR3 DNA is TGCGCCAGCAGCTTGGTGGGGCGAGTAAATGAAAAA. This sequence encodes CASSLVGRVNEK. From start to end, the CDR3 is CASSLVGRVNEKLFF.

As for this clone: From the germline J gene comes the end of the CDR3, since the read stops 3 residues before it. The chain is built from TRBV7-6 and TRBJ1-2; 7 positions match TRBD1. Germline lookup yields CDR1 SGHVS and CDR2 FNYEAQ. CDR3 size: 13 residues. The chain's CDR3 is CASSYDRVNDYTF. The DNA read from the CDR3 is TGTGCCAGCAGCTACGACAGGGTGAATGAC.

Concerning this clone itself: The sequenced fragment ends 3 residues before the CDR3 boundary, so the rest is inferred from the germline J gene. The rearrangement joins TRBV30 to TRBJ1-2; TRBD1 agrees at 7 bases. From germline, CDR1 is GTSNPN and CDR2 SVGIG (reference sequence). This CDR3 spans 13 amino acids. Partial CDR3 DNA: TGTGCCTGGAATTGGGACAGCTCCTACGAC. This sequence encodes CAWNWDSSYD. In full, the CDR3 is CAWNWDSSYDYTF.

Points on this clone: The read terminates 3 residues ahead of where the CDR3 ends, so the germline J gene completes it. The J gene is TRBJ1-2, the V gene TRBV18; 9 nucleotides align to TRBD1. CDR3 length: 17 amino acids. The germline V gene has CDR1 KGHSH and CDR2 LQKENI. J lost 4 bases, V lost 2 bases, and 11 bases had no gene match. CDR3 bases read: TGTGCCAGCTCACCATACGGGGAGGAGACAGGGGGCTATGGC. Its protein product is CASSPYGEETGGYG. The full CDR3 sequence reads CASSPYGEETGGYGYTF.